This T cell receptor beta chain was sequenced for a study of identical twins. Per germline, CDR1 SGHNT and CDR2 YENEEA. The trim removed 1 base at V and 7 bases at J, leaving 3 bases unmatched. This CDR3 contains 14 residues. Template switching (which added a universal primer site) was used, and cDNA carried unique molecular identifiers. One entry per CDR3 protein results from TCRdb running MiXCR on the 5' RACE reads. Here the sample spans a few hundred thousand distinct CDR3 sequences, about 8% being singletons. Another study also made use of these data, one on yellow fever vaccine responses in identical twins. From that second work: Each twin's T cell response to the vaccine was reported to look partly convergent and partly personalized.

V usage is TRBV11-3 and J usage is TRBJ2-1; 8 nucleotides align to TRBD2. The sequencing input was memory (CD45RO+) T cells sorted from blood. This clonotype originated in a woman under 30 in good health. CDR3 nucleotides: TGTGCCAGCAGCTTAGGTAGCGGGACGAATGAGCAGTTCTTC. This gives the protein CASSLGSGTNEQFF.